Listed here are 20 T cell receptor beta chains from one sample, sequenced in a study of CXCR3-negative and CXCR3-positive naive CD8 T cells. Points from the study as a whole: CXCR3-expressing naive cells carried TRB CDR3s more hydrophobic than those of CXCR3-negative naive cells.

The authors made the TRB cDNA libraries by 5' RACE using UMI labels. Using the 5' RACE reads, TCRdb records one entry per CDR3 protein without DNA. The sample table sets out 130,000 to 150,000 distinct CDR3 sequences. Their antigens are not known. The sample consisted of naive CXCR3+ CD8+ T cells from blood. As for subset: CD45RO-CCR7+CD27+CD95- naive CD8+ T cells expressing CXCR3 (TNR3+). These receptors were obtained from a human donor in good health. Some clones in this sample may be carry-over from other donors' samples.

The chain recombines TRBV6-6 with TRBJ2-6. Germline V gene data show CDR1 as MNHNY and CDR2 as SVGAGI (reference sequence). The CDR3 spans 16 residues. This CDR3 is CASSYSTATGANVLTF.

The CDR3: CASGSGLAGSADF. This chain joins TRBV6-2 or TRBV6-3 and TRBJ2-7; TCRdb's D call of TRBD2 is untestable without DNA. Germline CDR1 MNHEY, CDR2 SVGEGT. The CDR3 is 13 residues long.

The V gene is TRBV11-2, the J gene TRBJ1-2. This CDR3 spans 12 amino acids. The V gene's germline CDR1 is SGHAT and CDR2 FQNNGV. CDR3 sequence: CASSLEGYGYTF.

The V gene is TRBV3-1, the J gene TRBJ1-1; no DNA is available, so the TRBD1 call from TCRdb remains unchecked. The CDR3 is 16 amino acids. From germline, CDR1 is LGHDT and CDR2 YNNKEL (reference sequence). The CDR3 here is CASSPDRTEVNTEAFF.

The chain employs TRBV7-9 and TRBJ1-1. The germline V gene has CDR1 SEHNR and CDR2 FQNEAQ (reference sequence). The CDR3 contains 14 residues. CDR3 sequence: CASSPQPRDTEAFF.

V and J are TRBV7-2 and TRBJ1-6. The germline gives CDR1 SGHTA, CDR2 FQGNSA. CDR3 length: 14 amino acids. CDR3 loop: CASSAAMRGTPLHF. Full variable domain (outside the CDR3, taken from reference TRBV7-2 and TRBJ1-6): GAGVSQSPSNKVTEKGKDVELRCDPISGHTALYWYRQSLGQGLEFLIYFQGNSAPDKSGLPSDRFSAERTGGSVSTLTIQRTQQEDSAVYLCASSAAMRGTPLHFGNGTRLTVT.

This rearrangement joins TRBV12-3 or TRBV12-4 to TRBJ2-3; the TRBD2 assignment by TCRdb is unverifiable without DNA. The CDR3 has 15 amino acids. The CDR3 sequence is CASSGDIGPDHTQYF.

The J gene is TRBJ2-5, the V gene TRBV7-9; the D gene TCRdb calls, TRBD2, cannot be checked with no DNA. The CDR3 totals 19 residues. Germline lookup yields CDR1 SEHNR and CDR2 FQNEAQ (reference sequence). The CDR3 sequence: CASSAKPGLAGGVQETQYF.

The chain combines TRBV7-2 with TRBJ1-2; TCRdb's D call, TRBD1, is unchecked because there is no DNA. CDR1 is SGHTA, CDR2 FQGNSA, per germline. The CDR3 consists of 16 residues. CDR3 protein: CASSSPWDSTNYGYTF.

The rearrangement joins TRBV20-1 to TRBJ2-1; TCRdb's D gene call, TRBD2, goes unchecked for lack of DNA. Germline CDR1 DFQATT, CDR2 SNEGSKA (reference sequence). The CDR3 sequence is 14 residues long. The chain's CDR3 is CSAMPLGGGNEQFF.

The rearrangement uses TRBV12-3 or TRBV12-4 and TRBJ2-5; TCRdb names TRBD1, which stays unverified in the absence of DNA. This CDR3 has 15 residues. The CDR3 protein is CASSPGTGGAETQYF.

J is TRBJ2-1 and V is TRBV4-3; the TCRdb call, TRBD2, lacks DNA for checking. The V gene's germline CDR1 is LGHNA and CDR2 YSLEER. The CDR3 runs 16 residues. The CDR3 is CASSQDWTSSYNEQFF.

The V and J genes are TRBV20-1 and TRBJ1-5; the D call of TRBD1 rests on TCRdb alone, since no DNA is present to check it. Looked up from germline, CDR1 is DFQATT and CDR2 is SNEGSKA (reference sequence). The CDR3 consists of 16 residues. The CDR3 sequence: CSATRRLGTGPEPQHF.

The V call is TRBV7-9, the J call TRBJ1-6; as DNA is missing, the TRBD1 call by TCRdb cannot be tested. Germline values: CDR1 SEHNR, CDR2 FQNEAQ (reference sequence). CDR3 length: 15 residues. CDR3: CASSSDREYNSPLHF.

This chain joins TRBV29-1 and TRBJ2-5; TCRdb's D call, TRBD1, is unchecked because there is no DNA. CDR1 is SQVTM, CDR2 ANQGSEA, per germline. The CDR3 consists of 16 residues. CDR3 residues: CSVVRWPRDPQETQYF.

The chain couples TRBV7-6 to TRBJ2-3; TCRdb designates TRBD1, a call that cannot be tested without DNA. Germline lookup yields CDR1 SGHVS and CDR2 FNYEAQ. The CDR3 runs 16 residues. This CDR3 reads CASSPGGGLGTDTQYF.

The CDR3: CASSLDPSSYEQYF. J is TRBJ2-7 and V is TRBV7-2. The CDR3 loop spans 14 amino acids. Looked up from germline, CDR1 is SGHTA and CDR2 is FQGNSA. Full variable domain (remainder filled in from reference TRBV7-2 and TRBJ2-7): GAGVSQSPSNKVTEKGKDVELRCDPISGHTALYWYRQSLGQGLEFLIYFQGNSAPDKSGLPSDRFSAERTGGSVSTLTIQRTQQEDSAVYLCASSLDPSSYEQYFGPGTRLTVT.

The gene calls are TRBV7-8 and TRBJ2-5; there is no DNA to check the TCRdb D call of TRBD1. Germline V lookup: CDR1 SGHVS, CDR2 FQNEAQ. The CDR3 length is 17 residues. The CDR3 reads CASSLDAPGGNQETQYF.

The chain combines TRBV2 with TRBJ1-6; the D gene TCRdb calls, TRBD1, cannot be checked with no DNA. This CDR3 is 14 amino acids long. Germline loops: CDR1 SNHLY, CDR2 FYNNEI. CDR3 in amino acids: CASSGGTGNSPLHF.

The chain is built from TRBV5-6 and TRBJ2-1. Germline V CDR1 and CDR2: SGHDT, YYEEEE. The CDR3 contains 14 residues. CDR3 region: CASSWDRDYNEQFF.